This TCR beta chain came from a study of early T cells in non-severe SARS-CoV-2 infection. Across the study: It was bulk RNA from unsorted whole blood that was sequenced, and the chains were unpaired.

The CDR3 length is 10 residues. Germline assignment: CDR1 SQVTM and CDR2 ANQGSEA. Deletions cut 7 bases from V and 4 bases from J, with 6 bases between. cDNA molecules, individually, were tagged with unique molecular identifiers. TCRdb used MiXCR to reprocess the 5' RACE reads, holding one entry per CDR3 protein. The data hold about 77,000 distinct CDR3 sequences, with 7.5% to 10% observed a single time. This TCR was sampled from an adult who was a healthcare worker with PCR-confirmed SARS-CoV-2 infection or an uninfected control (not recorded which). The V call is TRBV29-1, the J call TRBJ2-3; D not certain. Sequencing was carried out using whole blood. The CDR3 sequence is CSAGSDTQYF. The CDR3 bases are TGCAGCGCGGGTTCAGATACGCAGTATTTT.